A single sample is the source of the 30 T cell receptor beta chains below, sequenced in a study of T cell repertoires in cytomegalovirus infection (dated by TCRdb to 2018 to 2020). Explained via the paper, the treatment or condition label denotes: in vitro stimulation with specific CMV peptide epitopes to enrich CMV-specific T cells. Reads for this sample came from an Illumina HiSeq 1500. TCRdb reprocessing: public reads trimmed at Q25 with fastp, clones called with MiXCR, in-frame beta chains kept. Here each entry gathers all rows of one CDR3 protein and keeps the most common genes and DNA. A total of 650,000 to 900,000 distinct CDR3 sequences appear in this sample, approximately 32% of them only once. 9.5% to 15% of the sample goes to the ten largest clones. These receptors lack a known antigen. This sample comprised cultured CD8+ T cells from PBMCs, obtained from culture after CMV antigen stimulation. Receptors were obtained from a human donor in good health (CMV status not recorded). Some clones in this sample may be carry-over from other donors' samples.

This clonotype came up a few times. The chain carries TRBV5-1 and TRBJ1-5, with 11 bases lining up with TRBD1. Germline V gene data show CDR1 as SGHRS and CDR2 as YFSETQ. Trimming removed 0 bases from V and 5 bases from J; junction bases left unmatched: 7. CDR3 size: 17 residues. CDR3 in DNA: TGCGCCAGCAGCTTGGGTGGACAGGGGGCGTTCGATCAGCCCCAGCATTTT. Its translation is CASSLGGQGAFDQPQHF.

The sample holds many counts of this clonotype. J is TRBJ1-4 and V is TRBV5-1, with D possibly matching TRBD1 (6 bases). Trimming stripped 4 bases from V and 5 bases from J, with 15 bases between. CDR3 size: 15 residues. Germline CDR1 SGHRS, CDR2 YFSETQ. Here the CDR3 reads CASSPEGGINEKLFF. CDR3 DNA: TGCGCCAGCAGCCCGGAGGGGGGTATCAATGAAAAACTGTTTTTT.

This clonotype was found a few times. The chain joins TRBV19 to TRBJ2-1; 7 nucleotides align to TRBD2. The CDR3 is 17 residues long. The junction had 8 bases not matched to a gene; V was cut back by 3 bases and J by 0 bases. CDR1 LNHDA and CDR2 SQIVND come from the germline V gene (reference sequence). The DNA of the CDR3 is TGTGCCAGTAGTATTTTTCTTCTAGCGGCCTCCTACAATGAGCAGTTCTTC. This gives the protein CASSIFLLAASYNEQFF.

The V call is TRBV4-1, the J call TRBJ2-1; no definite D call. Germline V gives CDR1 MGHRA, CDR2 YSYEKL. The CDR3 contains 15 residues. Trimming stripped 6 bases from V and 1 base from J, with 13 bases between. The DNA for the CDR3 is TGCGCCAGCAGGGAAAGGTGGGTTTCCTACAATGAGCAGTTCTTC. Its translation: CASRERWVSYNEQFF.

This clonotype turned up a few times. CDR3: CASSPPREQDGELFF. The CDR3 DNA reads as TGTGCCAGCTCACCACCGAGGGAGCAAGACGGGGAGCTGTTTTTT. The V gene is TRBV18, the J gene TRBJ2-2, with a tentative D call TRBD2 (5 bases). With 0 bases removed from V and 7 bases from J, the gap between germline ends came to 12 bases. Germline V lookup: CDR1 KGHSH, CDR2 LQKENI. The CDR3 length is 15 residues.

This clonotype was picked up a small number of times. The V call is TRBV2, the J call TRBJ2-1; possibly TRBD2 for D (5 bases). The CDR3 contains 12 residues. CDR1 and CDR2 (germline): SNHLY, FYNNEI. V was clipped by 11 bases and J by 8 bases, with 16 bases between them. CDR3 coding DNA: TGTGCCTCCTCGTCCGGTAGCGATGAGCAGTTCTTC. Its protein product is CASSSGSDEQFF.

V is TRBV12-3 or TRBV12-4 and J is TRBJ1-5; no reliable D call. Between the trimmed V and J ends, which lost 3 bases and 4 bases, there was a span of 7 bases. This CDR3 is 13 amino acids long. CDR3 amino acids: CASSLSMNQPQHF. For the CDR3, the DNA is TGTGCCAGCAGTTTGTCCATGAATCAGCCCCAGCATTTT.

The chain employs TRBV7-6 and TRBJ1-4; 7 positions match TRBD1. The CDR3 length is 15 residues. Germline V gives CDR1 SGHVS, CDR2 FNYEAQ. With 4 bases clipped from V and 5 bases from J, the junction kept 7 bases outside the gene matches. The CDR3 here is CASSSSGTDNEKLFF. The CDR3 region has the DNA TGTGCCAGCAGCTCCTCCGGGACAGACAATGAAAAACTGTTTTTT. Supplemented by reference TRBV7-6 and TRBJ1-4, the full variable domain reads GAGVSQSPRYKVTKRGQDVALRCDPISGHVSLYWYRQALGQGPEFLTYFNYEAQQDKSGLPNDRFSAERPEGSISTLTIQRTEQRDSAMYRCASSSSGTDNEKLFFGSGTQLSVL.

The CDR3 sequence: CATSRAPGPNQPQHF. CDR3 DNA sequence: TGTGCCACCAGCAGAGCCCCAGGGCCAAATCAGCCCCAGCATTTT. The chain combines TRBV15 with TRBJ1-5; perhaps TRBD1 as D (5 bases). The germline V and J ends were trimmed by 1 base and 4 bases, with 11 bases remaining between them. Looked up from germline, CDR1 is LNHNV and CDR2 is YYDKDF (reference sequence). This CDR3 spans 15 amino acids.

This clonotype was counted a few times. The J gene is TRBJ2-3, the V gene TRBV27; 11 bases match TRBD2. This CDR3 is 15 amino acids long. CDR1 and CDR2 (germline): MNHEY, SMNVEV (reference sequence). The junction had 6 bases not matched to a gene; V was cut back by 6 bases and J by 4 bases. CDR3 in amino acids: CASRPLAGGADTQYF. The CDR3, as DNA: TGTGCCAGCAGACCCCTAGCGGGGGGCGCAGATACGCAGTATTTT.

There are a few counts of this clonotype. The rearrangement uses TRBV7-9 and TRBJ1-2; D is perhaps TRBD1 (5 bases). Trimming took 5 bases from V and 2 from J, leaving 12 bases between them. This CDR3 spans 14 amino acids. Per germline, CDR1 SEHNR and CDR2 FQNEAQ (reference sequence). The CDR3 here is CASSQWDFNYGYTF. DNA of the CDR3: TGTGCCAGCAGCCAATGGGACTTCAACTATGGCTACACCTTC.

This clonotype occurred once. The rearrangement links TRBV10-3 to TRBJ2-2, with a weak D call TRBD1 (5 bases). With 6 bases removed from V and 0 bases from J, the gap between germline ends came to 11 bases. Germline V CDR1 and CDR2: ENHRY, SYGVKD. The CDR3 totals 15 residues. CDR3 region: CAIRDGQANTGELFF. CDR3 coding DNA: TGTGCCATCAGGGACGGACAAGCGAACACCGGGGAGCTGTTTTTT.

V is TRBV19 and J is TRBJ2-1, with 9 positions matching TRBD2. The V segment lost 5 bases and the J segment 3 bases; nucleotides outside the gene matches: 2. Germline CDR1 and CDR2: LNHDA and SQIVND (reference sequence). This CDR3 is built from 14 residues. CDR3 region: CASSGGGDYNEQFF. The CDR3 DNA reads TGTGCCAGTAGTGGCGGGGGGGACTACAATGAGCAGTTCTTC. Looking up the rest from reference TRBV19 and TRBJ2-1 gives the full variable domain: DGGITQSPKYLFRKEGQNVTLSCEQNLNHDAMYWYRQDPGQGLRLIYYSQIVNDFQKGDIAEGYSVSREKKESFPLTVTSAQKNPTAFYLCASSGGGDYNEQFFGPGTRLTVL.

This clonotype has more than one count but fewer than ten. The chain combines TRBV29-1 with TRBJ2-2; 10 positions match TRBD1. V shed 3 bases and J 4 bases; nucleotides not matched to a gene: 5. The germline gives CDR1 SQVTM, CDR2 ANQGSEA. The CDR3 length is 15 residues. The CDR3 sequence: CSVDRGQGFTGELFF. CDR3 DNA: TGCAGCGTTGACCGGGGACAGGGGTTCACCGGGGAGCTGTTTTTT.

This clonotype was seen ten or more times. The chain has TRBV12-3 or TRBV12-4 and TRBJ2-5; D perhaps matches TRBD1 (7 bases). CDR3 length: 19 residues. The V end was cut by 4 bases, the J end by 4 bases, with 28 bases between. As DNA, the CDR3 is TGTGCCAGCAGTTACGACAGGGAAGTGGCCCGGGCCGGGGGAGAGACCCAGTACTTC. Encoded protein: CASSYDREVARAGGETQYF.

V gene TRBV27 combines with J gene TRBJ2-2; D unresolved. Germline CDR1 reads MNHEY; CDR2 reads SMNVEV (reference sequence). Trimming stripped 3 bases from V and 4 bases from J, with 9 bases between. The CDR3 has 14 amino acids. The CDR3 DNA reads TGTGCCAGCAGTTTGGCTTGGAGCACCGGGGAGCTGTTTTTT. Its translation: CASSLAWSTGELFF.

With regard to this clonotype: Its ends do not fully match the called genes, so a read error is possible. The CDR3 region is CASSLEVSTETQYF. In DNA form, the CDR3 reads TGTGCCAGCAGTTTAGAGGTATCTACAGAGACCCAGTACTTC. This rearrangement joins TRBV11-2 to TRBJ2-5; D uncertain. The CDR3 consists of 14 residues. Germline values: CDR1 SGHAT, CDR2 FQNNGV.

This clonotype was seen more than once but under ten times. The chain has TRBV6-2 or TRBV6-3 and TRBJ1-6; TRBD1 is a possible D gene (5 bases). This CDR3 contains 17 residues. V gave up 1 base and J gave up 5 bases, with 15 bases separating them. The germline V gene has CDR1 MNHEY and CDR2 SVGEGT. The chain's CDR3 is CASSYLQEFGDNSPLHF. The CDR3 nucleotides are TGTGCCAGCAGTTACTTACAGGAGTTTGGGGATAATTCACCCCTCCACTTT.

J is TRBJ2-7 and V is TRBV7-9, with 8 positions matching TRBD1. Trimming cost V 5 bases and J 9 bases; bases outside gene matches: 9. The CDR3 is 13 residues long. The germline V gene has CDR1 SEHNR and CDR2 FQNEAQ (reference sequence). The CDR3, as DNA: TGTGCCAGCAGCGATGGGGGACAGGCCGTGCAGTACGTC. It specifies CASSDGGQAVQYV.

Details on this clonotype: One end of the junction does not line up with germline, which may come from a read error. The CDR3: CASIGLRAGDYNEQSF. CDR3 DNA sequence: TGTGCCAGTATCGGCCTGAGGGCAGGGGACTACAATGAGCAGTCCTTC. The genes are TRBV19 and TRBJ2-1, with D tentatively TRBD2 (7 bases). CDR1 and CDR2 from the germline V gene are LNHDA and SQIVND (reference sequence). This CDR3 region has 16 residues.

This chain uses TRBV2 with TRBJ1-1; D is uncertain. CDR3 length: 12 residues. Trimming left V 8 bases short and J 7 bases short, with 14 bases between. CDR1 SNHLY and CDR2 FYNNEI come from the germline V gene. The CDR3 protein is CASPPPLNEAFF. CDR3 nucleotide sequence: TGTGCCAGCCCCCCTCCCCTTAATGAAGCTTTCTTT.

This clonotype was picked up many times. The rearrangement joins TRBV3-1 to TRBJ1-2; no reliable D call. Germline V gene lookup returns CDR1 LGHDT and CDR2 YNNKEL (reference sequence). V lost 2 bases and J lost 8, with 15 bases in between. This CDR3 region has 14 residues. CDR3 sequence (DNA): TGTGCCAGCAGCCAATGGGCAGACCGGGTCGGCTACACCTTC. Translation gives CASSQWADRVGYTF.

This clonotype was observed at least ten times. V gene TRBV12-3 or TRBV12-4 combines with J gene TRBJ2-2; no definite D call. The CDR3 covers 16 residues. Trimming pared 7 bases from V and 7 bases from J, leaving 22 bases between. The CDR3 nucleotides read TGTGCCAGCATTCCCCCTATTTGGGGTCAAGGCGGGGAGCTGTTTTTT. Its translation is CASIPPIWGQGGELFF.

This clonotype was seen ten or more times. Written as DNA, the CDR3 is TGTGCCAGCAGCTTGACTAGCCGGGGGGGACGGGGCACAGATACGCAGTATTTT. Translation gives CASSLTSRGGRGTDTQYF. The chain joins TRBV7-6 to TRBJ2-3; TRBD2 agrees at 8 bases. The CDR3 is 18 amino acids. Trimming cost V 3 bases and J 1 base; bases outside gene matches: 12. Per the germline V gene, CDR1 is SGHVS and CDR2 is FNYEAQ.

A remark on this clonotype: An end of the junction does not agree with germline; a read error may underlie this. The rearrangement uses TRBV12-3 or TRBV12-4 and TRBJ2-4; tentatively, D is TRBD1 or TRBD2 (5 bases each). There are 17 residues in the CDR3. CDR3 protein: CANSSINPGRRGNIQYF. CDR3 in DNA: TGTGCCAACAGTTCCATAAATCCGGGACGCCGGGGAAACATTCAGTACTTC.

Written as DNA, the CDR3 is TGTGCCAGCAGCTCTCTCGGGCGGCCCTACGAGCAGTACTTC. Its protein is CASSSLGRPYEQYF. The chain recombines TRBV7-2 with TRBJ2-7; no clear D. Trimming cost V 4 bases and J 2 bases, with 12 bases left between them. The CDR3 covers 14 residues. CDR1 and CDR2 from the germline V gene are SGHTA and FQGNSA.

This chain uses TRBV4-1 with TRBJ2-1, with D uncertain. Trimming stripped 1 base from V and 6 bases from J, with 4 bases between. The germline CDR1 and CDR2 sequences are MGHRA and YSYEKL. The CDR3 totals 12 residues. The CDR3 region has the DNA TGCGCCAGCAGCCAAGCGCCCAATGAGCAGTTCTTC. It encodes CASSQAPNEQFF.

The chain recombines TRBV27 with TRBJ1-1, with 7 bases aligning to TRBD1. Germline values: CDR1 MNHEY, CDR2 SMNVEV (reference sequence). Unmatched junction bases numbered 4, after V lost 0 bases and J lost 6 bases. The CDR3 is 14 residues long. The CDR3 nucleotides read TGTGCCAGCAGTTTATCGACAGGGTTGCCTGAAGCTTTCTTT. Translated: CASSLSTGLPEAFF.

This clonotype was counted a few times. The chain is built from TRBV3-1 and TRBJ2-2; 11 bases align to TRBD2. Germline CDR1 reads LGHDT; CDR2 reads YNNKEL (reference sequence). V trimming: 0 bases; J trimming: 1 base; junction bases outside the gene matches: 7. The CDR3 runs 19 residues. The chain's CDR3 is CASSQDSRLAGMNTGELFF. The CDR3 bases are TGTGCCAGCAGCCAAGATAGTCGACTAGCGGGGATGAACACCGGGGAGCTGTTTTTT.

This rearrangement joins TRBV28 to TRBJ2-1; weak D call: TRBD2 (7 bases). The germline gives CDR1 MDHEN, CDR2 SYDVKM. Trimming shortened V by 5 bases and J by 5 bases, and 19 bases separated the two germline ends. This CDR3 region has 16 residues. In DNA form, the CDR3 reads TGTGCCAGCAGTCTCCCTGGTGGGGGGGCACACAATGAGCAGTTCTTC. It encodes CASSLPGGGAHNEQFF.